Sequencing of this T cell receptor beta chain was carried out in a study of T-cell memory formation after mild COVID-19. Study background: Each donor largely had its own TCR clusters.

There are 14 residues in the CDR3. Trimming took off 0 bases at V and 7 bases at J, with 10 bases between the two ends. Germline V gene data show CDR1 as LGHNA and CDR2 as YSLEER. Ten or more counts support this clonotype. What it binds is unknown. Study-wide findings and caveats: Contracting CD4+ clones lay largely in CM and EM, with CD8+ ones residing in EMRA. What remained unconfirmed was the SARS-CoV-2 specificity of second-wave clones peaking on day 37.

TCRdb processed the 5' RACE reads anew with MiXCR; each CDR3 protein has one entry. The sample lists around 450,000 distinct CDR3 sequences; approximately 24% were seen once. Input material: PBMCs or a T cell subset sorted from them (not recorded which). This TCR was recovered from an adult woman who had mild COVID-19 (a few samples of this study predate the infection). Cell type and time point are not known. The chain recombines TRBV4-3 with TRBJ2-1; D remains ambiguous. CDR3 residues: CASSQETMTNEQFF. DNA of the CDR3: TGCGCCAGCAGCCAAGAGACCATGACGAATGAGCAGTTCTTC.